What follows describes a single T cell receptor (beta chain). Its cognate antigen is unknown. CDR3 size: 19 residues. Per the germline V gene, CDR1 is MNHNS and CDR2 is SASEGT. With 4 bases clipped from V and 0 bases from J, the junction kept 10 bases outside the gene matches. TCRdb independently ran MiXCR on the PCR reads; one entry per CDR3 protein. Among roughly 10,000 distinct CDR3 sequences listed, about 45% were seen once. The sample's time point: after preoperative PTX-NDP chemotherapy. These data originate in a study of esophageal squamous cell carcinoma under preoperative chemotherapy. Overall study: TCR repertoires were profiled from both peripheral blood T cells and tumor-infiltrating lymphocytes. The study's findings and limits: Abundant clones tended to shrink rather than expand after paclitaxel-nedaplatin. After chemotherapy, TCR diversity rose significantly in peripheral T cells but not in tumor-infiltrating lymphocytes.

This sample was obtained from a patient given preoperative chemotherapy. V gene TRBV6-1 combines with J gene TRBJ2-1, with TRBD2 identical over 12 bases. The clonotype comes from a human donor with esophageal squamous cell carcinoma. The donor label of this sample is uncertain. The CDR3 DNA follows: TGTGCCAGCAGTGTCAGACTAGCGGGGGACCGAAGCTCCTACAATGAGCAGTTCTTC. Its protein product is CASSVRLAGDRSSYNEQFF.